The 27 T cell receptor beta chains below were found in one sample sequenced in a study of T cell responses to AZD1222 COVID-19 vaccine. The table came from immunoSEQ multiplex PCR; TCRdb's copy has only in-frame clones and leaves some out. Of approximately 150,000 clones detected, about 82% appear once; the ten largest clones hold approximately 5.4%. The input for sequencing was peripheral blood, taken 28 days after the second AZD1222 dose. The receptor set was obtained from an adult who received the AZD1222 COVID-19 vaccine.

CDR3 in DNA: TGTGCCAGTAGTATGGTTCGGAGCAATCAGCCCCAGCATTTT. Residues: CASSMVRSNQPQHF. The chain uses TRBV19 and TRBJ1-5; D gene unclear. V was pared by 3 bases and J by 1 base, with 7 bases between. Germline V gene data show CDR1 as LNHDA and CDR2 as SQIVND (reference sequence). CDR3 length: 14 amino acids.

This chain links TRBV7-9 with TRBJ2-1; D ambiguous. V was pared by 1 base and J by 7 bases, with 5 bases between. There are 12 residues in the CDR3. CDR1 and CDR2 (germline): SEHNR, FQNEAQ (reference sequence). CDR3 coding DNA: TGTGCCAGCAGCTTAGGGGCGAATGAGCAGTTCTTC. Translation: CASSLGANEQFF.

J is TRBJ1-4 and V is TRBV9; D remains unclear. The CDR3 sequence is 14 residues long. Looked up from germline, CDR1 is SGDLS and CDR2 is YYNGEE. The V gene lost 5 bases and the J gene lost 5 bases, with 13 bases spanning the gap. The DNA of the CDR3 is TGTGCCAGCAGTGCCCGGGCCCGGAATGAAAAACTGTTTTTT. Protein product: CASSARARNEKLFF.

This sequence joins TRBV10-3 and TRBJ1-1, with no clear D. The CDR3 length is 13 residues. The germline CDR1 and CDR2 sequences are ENHRY and SYGVKD. V lost 5 bases and J lost 0, with 7 bases in between. Here the CDR3 DNA reads TGTGCCATCAGTACTGTCATGAACACTGAAGCTTTCTTT. This codes for CAISTVMNTEAFF.

This chain joins TRBV7-9 and TRBJ2-7; TRBD1 aligns across 7 bases. The CDR3 is 13 amino acids. Germline CDR1 and CDR2: SEHNR and FQNEAQ (reference sequence). V was clipped by 5 bases and J by 3 bases; unmatched bases: 4. CDR3 amino acids: CASSQWTGYEQYF. CDR3 DNA: TGTGCCAGCAGCCAGTGGACAGGCTACGAGCAGTACTTC.

The chain recombines TRBV2 with TRBJ1-2; D ambiguous. The V and J ends lost 4 bases and 12 bases respectively, with 12 bases between them. CDR3 length equals 11 residues. CDR1 SNHLY and CDR2 FYNNEI come from the germline V gene. In DNA form, the CDR3 reads TGTGCCAGCAGTGGAAGGGTCATGGACACCTTC. It encodes CASSGRVMDTF.

This clone has a handful of counts. Other nucleotide sequences from this sample produce the same CDR3. This chain uses TRBV5-4 with TRBJ2-3, with D perhaps being TRBD1 or TRBD2 (6 bases each). Germline V gives CDR1 SGHNT, CDR2 YYREEE (reference sequence). The CDR3 has 14 residues. Trimming shortened V by 5 bases and J by 4 bases, and 14 bases separated the two germline ends. The CDR3 here is CASSWGAGSDTQYF. The DNA of the CDR3 is TGTGCCAGCAGTTGGGGGGCGGGGTCAGATACGCAGTATTTT.

This clone was seen repeatedly, ten times or more. The chain has TRBV2 and TRBJ1-5; no clear D gene. The CDR3 consists of 13 residues. The V gene's germline CDR1 is SNHLY and CDR2 FYNNEI. V dropped 4 bases and J dropped 6 bases, with 10 bases sitting between them. Written as DNA, the CDR3 is TGTGCCAGCAGTGTCCTGGTTGGTCAGCCCCAGCATTTT. Translation gives CASSVLVGQPQHF.

This clone was picked up a small number of times. A junction boundary mismatches the germline segment, possibly from a read error. The V and J genes are TRBV7-7 and TRBJ2-5; D may be TRBD2 (5 bases). The CDR3 consists of 15 residues. CDR1 is SSHAT, CDR2 FNYEAQ, per germline (reference sequence). The CDR3 DNA is TGTGCTAGCAGCTCAGCCGGGGAGCTGGGGGAGACCCAGTACTTC. Amino acid sequence: CASSSAGELGETQYF.

The genes are TRBV11-3 and TRBJ2-2; TRBD1 agrees at 7 bases. The V and J ends lost 8 bases and 4 bases, in that order; junction bases with no gene match: 7. Germline values: CDR1 SGHNT, CDR2 YENEEA. CDR3 length: 14 residues. The CDR3: CASGLQGTTGELFF. The CDR3 DNA follows: TGTGCCAGCGGTTTACAGGGGACCACCGGGGAGCTGTTTTTT. The whole variable domain, filled in from reference TRBV11-3 and TRBJ2-2, reads EAGVVQSPRYKIIEKKQPVAFWCNPISGHNTLYWYLQNLGQGPELLIRYENEEAVDDSQLPKDRFSAERLKGVDSTLKIQPAELGDSAVYLCASGLQGTTGELFFGEGSRLTVL.

This chain joins TRBV11-2 and TRBJ2-1; 7 bases agree with TRBD1. The ends lost 4 bases at V and 11 bases at J; junction bases unmatched: 14. CDR3 length: 15 amino acids. Germline V gene data show CDR1 as SGHAT and CDR2 as FQNNGV. CDR3 coding DNA: TGTGCCAGCAGCTCCCGACAGGGTCATTCCCTTCAGCAGTTCTTC. It translates to CASSSRQGHSLQQFF.

CDR3 coding DNA: TGTGCCAGCAGGAGCCCCACTAGCGGGGGGCCAGATACGCAGTATTTT. Translating it yields CASRSPTSGGPDTQYF. The chain uses TRBV11-2 and TRBJ2-3, with TRBD2 matching 12 bases. Germline assignment: CDR1 SGHAT and CDR2 FQNNGV. The V and J ends lost 6 bases and 4 bases, in that order; junction bases with no gene match: 8. The CDR3 loop spans 16 amino acids.

The genes are TRBV7-2 and TRBJ2-1; 7 bases map to TRBD2. CDR1 is SGHTA, CDR2 FQGNSA, per germline. J gave up 5 bases and V 1 base, and 8 bases lay outside the gene matches. This CDR3 region has 16 residues. The CDR3 loop reads CASSLGPGTTNNEQFF. CDR3 DNA: TGTGCCAGCAGCTTAGGCCCCGGGACTACGAACAATGAGCAGTTCTTC.

The chain recombines TRBV19 with TRBJ2-6; D possibly matches TRBD1 or TRBD2 (5 bases each). The CDR3 is made up of 17 amino acids. CDR1 is LNHDA and CDR2 is SQIVND in the germline V gene (reference sequence). V lost 7 bases, J lost 2 bases, and 18 bases lay in between. CDR3 residues: CASTSIRDGAGANVLTF. The CDR3 DNA reads TGTGCCAGTACCTCGATCCGGGACGGAGCTGGGGCCAACGTCCTGACTTTC.

This chain joins TRBV12-3 or TRBV12-4 and TRBJ2-5, with D perhaps matching TRBD1 (6 bases). V was shortened by 3 bases and J by 7 bases, with 12 bases between the two germline ends. The CDR3 totals 13 residues. Here the CDR3 DNA reads TGTGCCAGCAGTTTTAATCGAGGGGGGACCCAGTACTTC. Encoded protein: CASSFNRGGTQYF.

This clone was picked up a small number of times. The genes are TRBV11-2 and TRBJ1-4, with D possibly matching TRBD1 (5 bases). V was trimmed by 1 base and J by 5 bases, leaving 11 bases between them. The CDR3 is 15 residues long. CDR1 is SGHAT and CDR2 is FQNNGV in the germline V gene. CDR3 nucleotides: TGTGCCAGCAGCTTAGCGGCAGGGTTGAATGAAAAACTGTTTTTT. This translates into CASSLAAGLNEKLFF.

This sequence joins TRBV27 and TRBJ2-1; D is undetermined. The CDR3 length is 16 residues. Germline CDR1 and CDR2: MNHEY and SMNVEV (reference sequence). V was trimmed by 2 bases and J by 8 bases, leaving 19 bases between them. Here the CDR3 DNA reads TGTGCCAGCAGTTTACTCGCCGGGCTCCTGTCGGATGAGCAGTTCTTC. As protein: CASSLLAGLLSDEQFF.

In its sample, this clone was seen a few times. This chain joins TRBV7-9 and TRBJ2-7, with 10 bases aligning to TRBD2. The junction had 0 bases not matched to a gene; V was cut back by 4 bases and J by 3 bases. The length of the CDR3 is 13 residues. Germline V gene sequence: CDR1 SEHNR, CDR2 FQNEAQ (reference sequence). CDR3 nucleotide sequence: TGTGCCAGCAGCTCTAGCGGGGGCTACGAGCAGTACTTC. Translated: CASSSSGGYEQYF.

The V call is TRBV30, the J call TRBJ1-4, with D perhaps TRBD1 (5 bases). The CDR3 totals 16 residues. Germline V gene lookup returns CDR1 GTSNPN and CDR2 SVGIG (reference sequence). Trimming cost V 2 bases and J 1 base, with 14 bases left between them. CDR3 sequence: CAWSPDRGGTNEKLFF. CDR3 DNA sequence: TGTGCCTGGAGTCCAGACAGAGGTGGAACTAATGAAAAACTGTTTTTT.

V and J are TRBV7-2 and TRBJ1-2, with a weak D call TRBD1 (5 bases). The CDR3 is made up of 16 amino acids. The germline gives CDR1 SGHTA, CDR2 FQGNSA. V was clipped by 1 base and J by 3 bases, with 15 bases between them. CDR3 amino acids: CASSLGSGLPDYGYTF. CDR3 DNA: TGTGCCAGCAGCTTAGGGTCGGGGCTCCCTGACTATGGCTACACCTTC.

The rearrangement uses TRBV19 and TRBJ2-1; TRBD2 might be the D (5 bases). CDR3 length equals 15 residues. The germline V gene has CDR1 LNHDA and CDR2 SQIVND (reference sequence). Trimming removed 2 bases from V and 9 bases from J, with 17 bases in between. The CDR3 reads CASSIPPGVAVEQFF. Written as DNA, the CDR3 is TGTGCCAGTAGTATACCCCCCGGGGTAGCTGTTGAGCAGTTCTTC.

This chain joins TRBV29-1 and TRBJ2-2, with a possible D match to TRBD1 (6 bases). Germline CDR1 SQVTM, CDR2 ANQGSEA. V lost 6 bases to trimming and J lost 4 bases, with 15 bases between them. The length of the CDR3 is 14 residues. The CDR3 nucleotides read TGCAGCGTCTCAGGGGCCCGCTTCACCGGGGAGCTGTTTTTT. It translates to CSVSGARFTGELFF.

The gene calls are TRBV5-1 and TRBJ2-3; possible D gene TRBD2, 7 bases. The CDR3 is 17 residues long. V was cut by 0 bases and J by 4 bases, with 18 bases left in between. Germline V gene sequence: CDR1 SGHRS, CDR2 YFSETQ. Written as DNA, the CDR3 is TGCGCCAGCAGCTTGGTTGCGGCGGGAGAGGGGGCAGATACGCAGTATTTT. Its translation: CASSLVAAGEGADTQYF.

The gene calls are TRBV5-1 and TRBJ2-7, with D tentatively TRBD1 (6 bases). CDR3 length equals 13 residues. The germline V gene has CDR1 SGHRS and CDR2 YFSETQ. The V and J ends lost 4 bases and 6 bases respectively, with 14 bases between them. The CDR3: CASSANREREQYF. CDR3 sequence (DNA): TGCGCCAGCAGCGCAAACAGGGAACGCGAGCAGTACTTC.

The chain employs TRBV10-3 and TRBJ2-7, with TRBD2 matching over 7 bases. J lost 0 bases, V lost 7 bases, and 15 bases had no gene match. The CDR3 contains 17 residues. Germline CDR1 and CDR2: ENHRY and SYGVKD. The DNA of the CDR3 is TGTGCCATCATGGGTCCAGCGGGACCCCCGGGCTCCTACGAGCAGTACTTC. The encoded protein is CAIMGPAGPPGSYEQYF.

The chain links TRBV15 to TRBJ2-7; unclear D gene. Germline values: CDR1 LNHNV, CDR2 YYDKDF (reference sequence). There are 14 residues in the CDR3. The germline V and J ends were trimmed by 0 bases and 0 bases, with 6 bases remaining between them. CDR3 sequence: CATSRDRSSYEQYF. DNA of the CDR3: TGTGCCACCAGCAGAGATAGGTCCTCCTACGAGCAGTACTTC.

This clone has more than one count but fewer than ten. This sequence joins TRBV27 and TRBJ1-4, with 7 positions matching TRBD1. CDR3 length: 15 residues. The ends lost 0 bases at V and 7 bases at J; junction bases unmatched: 5. Per the germline V gene, CDR1 is MNHEY and CDR2 is SMNVEV (reference sequence). CDR3 amino acids: CASSLSFRGVEKLFF. The CDR3 region has the DNA TGTGCCAGCAGTTTATCGTTCAGGGGGGTTGAAAAACTGTTTTTT.